This T cell receptor beta chain emerged from a study of control samples from healthy donors and cancer patients. Assay used: immunoSEQ multiplex PCR; TCRdb lists only in-frame clones, some missing. The sample shows 130,000 to 150,000 clones, roughly 92% of them seen only once. V lost 0 bases and J lost 3, with 10 bases in between. CDR1 is SGDLS, CDR2 YYNGEE, per germline. The CDR3 has 15 amino acids. The rearrangement links TRBV9 to TRBJ1-5; D call uncertain. The receptor was derived from a man younger than 45 in good health. The sequenced sample was blood. The CDR3 DNA follows: TGTGCCAGCAGCGTAGAGGGCAGCCTCAATCAGCCCCAGCATTTT. Protein product: CASSVEGSLNQPQHF.